This TCR beta chain was identified in a study of identical twins. Study results and limitations: Analyses of zero insertions could, in part, be confounded by invariant MAIT and iNKT cells.

The CDR3 sequence is 13 residues long. The V gene's germline CDR1 is ENHRY and CDR2 SYGVKD. Trimming stripped 6 bases from V and 3 bases from J, with 11 bases between. This clonotype was detected ten times or more. What it binds is unknown. MiXCR was run by TCRdb on the 5' RACE reads, yielding one entry per CDR3 protein. This sample has about 920,000 distinct CDR3 sequences, with roughly 12% found just once. These same records also appear under a second study, on yellow fever vaccine responses in identical twins.

The sequenced material came from PBMCs. The receptor's source is a woman between 18 and 30 years old in good health. This rearrangement joins TRBV10-3 to TRBJ2-5; either TRBD1 or TRBD2 may fit D (5 bases each). The CDR3 DNA reads as TGTGCCATCAGAGGGCAGGGAGAAGAGACCCAGTACTTC. Encoded protein: CAIRGQGEETQYF.